This T cell receptor (beta chain) is from a study of blood T cell repertoires in COVID-19. Overall study context: Samples taken during acute and convalescent COVID-19 were collected in the United States, Italy and Spain. PBMCs, B-cell-depleted T cells, or T cells were the source of the cDNA or gDNA that made up the material.

Authors' data handling: Quantification of nucleated cells was approximated via reference gene primer amplification. This table comes from immunoSEQ multiplex PCR, and its TCRdb copy is limited to in-frame clones, with some not included. V and J calls plus clone size are reproduced from that table; the DNA served to infer D and trimming. The sample lists 200,000 to 250,000 clones; around 88% were seen once. Germline CDR1 MNHEY, CDR2 SVGAGI. The germline V and J ends were trimmed by 6 bases and 1 base, with 13 bases remaining between them. The CDR3 runs to 14 residues. Sequenced: peripheral blood. This receptor was identified in a man aged 18 to 30 with active or convalescent COVID-19. The chain is built from TRBV6-5 and TRBJ2-7; D is unclear. CDR3 coding DNA: TGTGCCAGCAGCCTGCTTCCGGGTTCCTACGAGCAGTACTTC. Residues: CASSLLPGSYEQYF.